Sequencing of this TCR beta chain was carried out in a study of technical replicates of blood from a handful of donors. Only in-frame clones appear in the TCRdb table, and some are missing; sequencing was by immunoSEQ multiplex PCR. This sample yields over 65,000 clones, of which approximately 93% are seen a single time; roughly 0.28% belongs to the top ten. The CDR3 loop spans 17 amino acids. Trimming stripped 2 bases from V and 2 bases from J, with 20 bases between. Germline loops: CDR1 SGHDT, CDR2 YYEEEE. The specimen was T cells isolated from PBMCs. The clonotype comes from a human donor in good health. V is TRBV5-6 and J is TRBJ2-7; TRBD1 might be the D (6 bases). The CDR3 loop reads CASSFYSPGQGTYEQYF. CDR3 DNA: TGTGCCAGCAGCTTCTACTCACCGGGACAAGGAACCTACGAGCAGTACTTC.